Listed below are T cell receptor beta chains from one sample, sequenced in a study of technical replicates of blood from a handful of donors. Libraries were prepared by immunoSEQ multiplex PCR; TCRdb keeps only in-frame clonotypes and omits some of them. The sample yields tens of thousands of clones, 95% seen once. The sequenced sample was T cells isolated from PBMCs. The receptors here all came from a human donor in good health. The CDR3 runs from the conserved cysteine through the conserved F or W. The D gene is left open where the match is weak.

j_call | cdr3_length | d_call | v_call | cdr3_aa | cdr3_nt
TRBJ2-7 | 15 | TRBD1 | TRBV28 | CASSMGQGYSYEQYF | TGTGCCAGCAGCATGGGACAGGGGTACTCCTACGAGCAGTACTTC
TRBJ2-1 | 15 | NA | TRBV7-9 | CASSLNRGTVIEQFF | TGTGCCAGCAGCTTAAATCGCGGGACTGTCATTGAGCAGTTCTTC
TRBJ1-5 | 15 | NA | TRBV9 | CASSVDGQLNQPQHF | TGTGCCAGCAGCGTAGACGGACAACTAAATCAGCCCCAGCATTTT
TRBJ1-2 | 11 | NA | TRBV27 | CASSTGYGYTF | TGTGCCAGCTCTACAGGGTATGGCTACACCTTC
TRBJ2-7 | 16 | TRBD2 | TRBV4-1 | CASSQDELAGGNEQYF | TGCGCCAGCAGCCAAGACGAACTAGCGGGAGGAAACGAGCAGTACTTC
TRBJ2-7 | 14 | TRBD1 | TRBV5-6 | CASSMRTGLDEQYF | TGTGCCAGCAGCATGAGGACAGGGTTAGACGAGCAGTACTTC
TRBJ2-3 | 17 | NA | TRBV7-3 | CASSLRAGWSSTDTQYF | TGTGCCAGCAGCTTAAGGGCGGGCTGGTCTAGCACAGATACGCAGTATTTT
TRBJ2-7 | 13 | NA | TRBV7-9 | CASSPPSSYEQYF | TGTGCCAGCAGTCCACCCAGCTCCTACGAGCAGTACTTC
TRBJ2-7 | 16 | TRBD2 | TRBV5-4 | CASSPGGSGSIYEQYF | TGTGCCAGCAGCCCCGGGGGGAGCGGGTCGATCTACGAGCAGTACTTC
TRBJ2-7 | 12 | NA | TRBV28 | CAIQGTTYEQYF | TGTGCCATACAGGGAACTACCTACGAGCAGTACTTC
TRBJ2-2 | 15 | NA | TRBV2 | CASREGTANTGELFF | TGTGCCAGCAGGGAGGGGACGGCGAACACCGGGGAGCTGTTTTTT
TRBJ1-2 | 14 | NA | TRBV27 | CASSFSGGYYGYTF | TGTGCCAGCAGTTTTTCTGGGGGGTACTATGGCTACACCTTC
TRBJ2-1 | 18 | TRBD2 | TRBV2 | CASSRTSGRDLLGNEQFF | TGTGCCAGCAGTCGGACTAGCGGGAGGGATCTCTTAGGGAATGAGCAGTTCTTC
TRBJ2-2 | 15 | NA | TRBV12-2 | CASRLALTQDGELFF | TGTGCAAGTCGCTTAGCTCTCACACAAGATGGGGAGCTGTTTTTT
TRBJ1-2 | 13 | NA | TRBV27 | CASSSDSNYGYTF | TGTGCCAGCAGTTCCGACAGTAACTATGGCTACACCTTC
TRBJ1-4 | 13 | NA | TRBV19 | CASSLAANEKLFF | TGTGCCAGTAGCTTGGCGGCTAATGAAAAACTGTTTTTT
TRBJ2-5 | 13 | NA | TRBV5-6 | CASTFSIWETQYF | TGTGCCAGCACCTTTAGTATATGGGAGACCCAGTACTTC